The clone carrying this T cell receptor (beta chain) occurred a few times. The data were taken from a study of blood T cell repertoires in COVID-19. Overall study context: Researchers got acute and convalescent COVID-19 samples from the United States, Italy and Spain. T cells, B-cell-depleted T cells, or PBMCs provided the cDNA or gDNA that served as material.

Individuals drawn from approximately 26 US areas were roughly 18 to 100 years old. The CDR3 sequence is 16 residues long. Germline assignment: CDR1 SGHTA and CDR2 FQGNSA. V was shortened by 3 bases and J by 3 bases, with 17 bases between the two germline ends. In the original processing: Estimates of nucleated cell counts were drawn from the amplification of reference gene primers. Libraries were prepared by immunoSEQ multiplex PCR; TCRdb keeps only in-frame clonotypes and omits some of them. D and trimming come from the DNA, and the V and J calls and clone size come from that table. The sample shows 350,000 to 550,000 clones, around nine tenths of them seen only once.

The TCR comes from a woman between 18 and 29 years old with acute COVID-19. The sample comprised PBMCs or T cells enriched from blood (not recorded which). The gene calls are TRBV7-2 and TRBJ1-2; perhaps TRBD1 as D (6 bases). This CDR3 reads CASSFNSGTRYYGYTF. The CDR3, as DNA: TGTGCCAGCAGCTTCAACTCCGGGACACGGTACTATGGCTACACCTTC. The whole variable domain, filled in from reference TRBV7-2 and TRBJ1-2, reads GAGVSQSPSNKVTEKGKDVELRCDPISGHTALYWYRQSLGQGLEFLIYFQGNSAPDKSGLPSDRFSAERTGGSVSTLTIQRTQQEDSAVYLCASSFNSGTRYYGYTFGSGTRLTVV.